This T cell receptor (beta chain) was captured in a study of shared clonotypes between healthy human individuals. This table comes from immunoSEQ multiplex PCR, and its TCRdb copy is limited to in-frame clones, with some not included. The sample carries about 600,000 clones, 95% to 98% recorded once. CDR3 size: 14 residues. The germline V gene has CDR1 LGHNA and CDR2 YNFKEQ. V was shortened by 0 bases and J by 2 bases, with 5 bases between the two germline ends. The J gene is TRBJ1-5, the V gene TRBV4-2; no reliable D call. The material sequenced was naive CD4+ T cells sorted from blood. The subset is: CD45RA+ positively selected. This receptor was obtained from a woman in her twenties or thirties in good health. DNA for the CDR3: TGTGCCAGCAGCCAAGATTACGGCAATCAGCCCCAGCATTTT. This translates into CASSQDYGNQPQHF.